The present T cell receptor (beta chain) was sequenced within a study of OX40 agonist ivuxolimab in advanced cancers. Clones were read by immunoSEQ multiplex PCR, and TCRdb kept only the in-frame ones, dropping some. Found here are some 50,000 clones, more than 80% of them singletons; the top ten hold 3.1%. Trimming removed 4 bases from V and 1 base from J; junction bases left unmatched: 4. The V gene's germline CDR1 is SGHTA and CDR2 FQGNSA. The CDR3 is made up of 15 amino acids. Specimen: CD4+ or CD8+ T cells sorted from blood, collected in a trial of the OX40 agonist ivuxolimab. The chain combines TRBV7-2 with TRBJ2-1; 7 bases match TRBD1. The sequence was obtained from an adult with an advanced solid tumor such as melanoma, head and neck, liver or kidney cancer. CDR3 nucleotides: TGTGCCAGCAGCTCCGACAGGGCGTCCTACAATGAGCAGTTCTTC. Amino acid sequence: CASSSDRASYNEQFF.